A selection of T cell receptor beta chains follows, all from one sample in a study of OX40 agonist ivuxolimab in advanced cancers. Some clones are missing from TCRdb's copy, which holds only in-frame ones; the method was immunoSEQ multiplex PCR. This sample has over 35,000 clones, with more than 70% found just once. The starting material was CD4+ or CD8+ T cells sorted from blood, obtained in a trial of the OX40 agonist ivuxolimab. The receptor set was obtained from an adult with an advanced solid tumor such as melanoma, head and neck, liver or kidney cancer. The CDR3 runs from the conserved cysteine through the conserved F or W. D genes are given only for firm matches. Size tells how often a clone was seen (once, few, many) or the class of an expanded clone, and some rows leave it out.

len | j_gene | abundance | v_gene | d_gene | CDR3nt | CDR3aa
19 | TRBJ2-1 | . | TRBV27 | TRBD2 | TGTGCCAGCAGTTTGGACCGCATGGTACCTAGCGGGGACAACAATGAGCAGTTCTTC | CASSLDRMVPSGDNNEQFF
13 | TRBJ1-1 | once | TRBV19 | . | TGTGCCAGTATTGGGATTCCCCGGTGGGGAGCTTTCTTT | CASIGIPRWGAFF
13 | TRBJ1-5 | . | TRBV19 | . | TGTGCCAGTAGTATAGAGCTCCTGCAGCCCCAGCATTTT | CASSIELLQPQHF
16 | TRBJ2-5 | . | TRBV11-2 | . | TGTGCCAGCAGCTACGGACAGAATCCGTACCAAGAGACCCAGTACTTC | CASSYGQNPYQETQYF
12 | TRBJ1-2 | . | TRBV27 | TRBD1 | TGTGCCAGCGGACAGGGGGGATATGGCTACACCTTC | CASGQGGYGYTF
14 | TRBJ2-7 | . | TRBV4-2 | . | TGTGCCAGCAGCCAAGATACCGTAGGGTTCGAGCAGTACTTC | CASSQDTVGFEQYF
15 | TRBJ2-7 | . | TRBV11-3 | . | TGTGCCAGCAGCACCCGGGACACAAGCTCCTACGAGCAGTACTTC | CASSTRDTSSYEQYF
15 | TRBJ2-7 | . | TRBV9 | . | TGTGCCAGCGGCGTAGACTCCCCGGGCCACTACGAGCAGTACTTC | CASGVDSPGHYEQYF
12 | TRBJ1-1 | . | TRBV9 | TRBD1 | TGTGCCAGCAGCGATAACAGGGGTGAAGCTTTCTTT | CASSDNRGEAFF
14 | TRBJ2-1 | . | TRBV12-5 | . | TGTGCTAGTGGTTTGTGGACAGACAACAATGAGCAGTTCTTC | CASGLWTDNNEQFF